This T cell receptor (beta chain) was identified in a study of neurological immune-mediated disorders. Trimming removed 3 bases from V and 5 bases from J; junction bases left unmatched: 2. Per germline, CDR1 LGHDT and CDR2 YNNKEL (reference sequence). This CDR3 is 14 amino acids long. Synthesis of cDNA was accomplished via 5'RACE employing 10-nucleotide random UMIs. In TCRdb, the 5' RACE reads were re-called with MiXCR into one record per CDR3 protein. The sample contains some 22,000 distinct CDR3 sequences, approximately 13% of which appear only once. Time point: technical triplicate 1. This clonotype came up many times. Its matching antigen is unknown. Study-level findings and limits: The highest TCR clonal expansion occurred in HTLV-1-associated myelopathy; multiple sclerosis fell below healthy controls.

The chain carries TRBV3-1 and TRBJ1-2; 11 nucleotides align to TRBD1. The origin of this receptor is a female donor with HTLV-1-associated myelopathy (HAM/TSP). Sequenced sample: CD4+ T cells from blood. The CDR3 DNA reads as TGTGCCAGCAGCCACTGGGACAGGGGGTATGGCTACACCTTC. Its protein product is CASSHWDRGYGYTF.